This T cell receptor (beta chain) was obtained from a study of cytomegalovirus exposure and HLA in healthy donors. Findings of the study overall: Later genetic work tied a missense DCLRE1C variant to beta-chain V and J trimming.

On this clone itself: What it recognizes is unknown.

There are 13 residues in the CDR3. The V gene end was trimmed by 5 bases and the J gene end by 2 bases; junction bases not matched to a gene: 5. CDR1 and CDR2 from the germline V gene are SQVTM and ANQGSEA. The PCR used 60 Vbeta and 13 Jbeta primers. Sequenced by immunoSEQ multiplex PCR; TCRdb stores in-frame clones only, minus some. The table lists roughly 50,000 clones, approximately 77% of them singletons. The clonotype comes from a woman under 30 in good health and CMV-seronegative. V and J are TRBV29-1 and TRBJ1-1, with TRBD1 matching over 7 bases. Sequenced material: PBMCs. The CDR3 loop reads CSVFRQGNTEAFF. CDR3 DNA: TGCAGCGTTTTTCGACAGGGCAACACTGAAGCTTTCTTT.